Detailed here is one T cell receptor beta chain. This sample stems from a study of blood T cell repertoires in COVID-19. This CDR3 has 17 amino acids. V was clipped by 4 bases and J by 0 bases; unmatched bases: 10. Germline-derived CDR1 and CDR2 are SGHRS and YFSETQ. Assay used: immunoSEQ multiplex PCR; TCRdb lists only in-frame clones, some missing. Seen here are under 200,000 clones, 88% observed once, and the top ten hold 5% to 6.5%. Input material: peripheral blood. The genes are TRBV5-1 and TRBJ2-3; 8 bases are a match to TRBD1. The sequence derives from a man in his forties with active or convalescent COVID-19. The DNA of the CDR3 is TGCGCCAGCAGCCCGGTAGGACAGGGTGGGAGCACAGATACGCAGTATTTT. Its translation is CASSPVGQGGSTDTQYF. Together with reference TRBV5-1 and TRBJ2-3, the CDR3 gives the full variable domain: KAGVTQTPRYLIKTRGQQVTLSCSPISGHRSVSWYQQTPGQGLQFLFEYFSETQRNKGNFPGRFSGRQFSNSRSEMNVSTLELGDSALYLCASSPVGQGGSTDTQYFGPGTRLTVL.